This TCR beta chain was captured in a study of T cells after posttransplantation cyclophosphamide (dated by TCRdb to 2016 to 2017). Background on the whole study: The study tracked T cell repertoire reconstitution by TRB sequencing after myeloablative bone marrow transplantation using posttransplantation cyclophosphamide as GVHD prophylaxis. Samples from a few dozen PTCy-treated patients, along with samples from 15 to 20 of their related bone marrow donors, underwent antigen receptor sequencing. Blood from every one of the roughly 30 PTCy patients who had 1-year posttransplant specimens underwent TRB sequencing. TRB sequencing was also done on up to roughly 3 additional blood samples from 2 to 5.2 years after transplant in 3 patients, and on pretransplant blood from a handful of patients. Because TRA and TRB clonality correlated tightly in 10 or so samples, the subsequent TCR analyses were limited to TRB only. Public TRB sequences were searched against a database of over 3,500 sequences associated with responses to pathogens, tumor antigens, self-antigens and alloantigens. The paper as a whole reports these results and caveats: Donor-recipient similarity was low at 1-2 months but increased during the first year, and donor CD8+ memory clones often dominated later blood repertoires. Across a few dozen patients, TRB clonality was highly associated with recipient CMV seropositivity and CMV reactivation, and diversity in PTCy patients was similar to diversity in CNI/methotrexate controls. The TRB repertoires of T cells infiltrating skin or the GI tract showed only limited overlap with the TRB repertoires found in blood.

Peripheral blood samples were provided by related bone marrow donors on the day of marrow donation. Peripheral blood and bone marrow mononuclear cells were isolated by Ficoll-Hypaque density centrifugation and cryopreserved. This clone was recorded at least ten times. Which antigen it targets is not known. The CDR3 carries no conserved terminal phenylalanine or tryptophan, so it likely arises from a read error. The limits of the CDR3 on the DNA are not certain, so only TCRdb's listed CDR3 is given. Genomic DNA was used for TRB sequencing, which was performed with the immunoSEQ assay at survey resolution or with the hsTCRB kit. The authors processed their data as follows. The immunoSEQ software handled initial read processing, and the LymphoSeq R package was used for repertoire analyses. Clonality was computed as 1 minus normalized Shannon entropy, and a Gini coefficient was also calculated for each TRB dataset. Phenotypes of unsorted samples were inferred by mapping TRB sequences from sorted subsets of the recipient or donor onto the same recipient's unsorted samples. TCRdb took this table from immuneACCESS and kept in-frame rearrangements with V and J called. Such tables lack part of the clones; where checked against another copy, unresolved V genes explain under half of the gap, and the rest is unexplained. That table supplies the V and J calls and clone size; D and trimming were determined from the DNA. Across this sample, approximately 24,000 clones were tabulated and none appeared just once. The ten largest clones take up over 1.3% of the sample.

The CDR3 contains 10 residues when both ends are counted. From a lookup of the germline V gene (reference sequence), CDR1 and CDR2 are DFQATT and SNEGSKA. The TCR sequence derives from a man aged 50 to 59 in good health, CMV-negative, and a related stem cell transplant donor. The sequencing sample was made of PBMCs. The V and J segments used are TRBV20-1 and TRBJ1-1. The CDR3 sequence is CSATRTRGLL.